This entry concerns a single T cell receptor beta chain. The antigen remains unidentified. This specimen comes from a study of identifying expanded T cells in peripheral blood. Study-level findings and limits: Differentially abundant clones: 1 to 1.5 between replicates, 15 to 17 at approximately 14 days, 19 to 20 at four. Variance in clone template counts between approximately 2-week samples significantly increased with total template count across all healthy donors.

Collection occurred without any documented infections or immune events in donors. Method: immunoSEQ multiplex PCR; TCRdb's copy keeps in-frame clones and lacks some. The sample lists tens of thousands of clones; about 88% were seen once. Trimming took off 1 base at V and 5 bases at J, with 6 bases between the two ends. Germline loops: CDR1 SEHNR, CDR2 FQNEAQ (reference sequence). The CDR3 consists of 12 residues. The sequenced material came from blood. This sequence joins TRBV7-9 and TRBJ2-7; no firm D call. The receptor was derived from a person aged 18 to 70 in good health. The CDR3 region has the DNA TGTGCCAGCAGCTTAGTTCCGCACGAGCAGTACTTC. Translating gives CASSLVPHEQYF. The full variable domain, completed using reference TRBV7-9 and TRBJ2-7, is DTGVSQNPRHKITKRGQNVTFRCDPISEHNRLYWYRQTLGQGPEFLTYFQNEAQLEKSRLLSDRFSAERPKGSFSTLEIQRTEQGDSAMYLCASSLVPHEQYFGPGTRLTVT.